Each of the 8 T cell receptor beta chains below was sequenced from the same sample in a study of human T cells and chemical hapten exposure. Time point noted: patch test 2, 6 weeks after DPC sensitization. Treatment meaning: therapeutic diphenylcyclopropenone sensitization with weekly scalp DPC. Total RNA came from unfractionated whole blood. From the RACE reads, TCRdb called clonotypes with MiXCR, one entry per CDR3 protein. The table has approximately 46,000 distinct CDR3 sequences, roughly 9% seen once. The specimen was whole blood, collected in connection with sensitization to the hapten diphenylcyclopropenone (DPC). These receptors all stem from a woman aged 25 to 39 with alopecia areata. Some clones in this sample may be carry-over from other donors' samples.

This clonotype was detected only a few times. The CDR3 DNA follows: TGTGCCAGCTCACCAACGGGGAGAGGTCGGAATGAGCAGTTCTTC. It specifies CASSPTGRGRNEQFF. The V and J genes are TRBV18 and TRBJ2-1, with D tentatively TRBD2 (5 bases). The CDR3 totals 15 residues. The V and J ends lost 2 bases and 7 bases respectively, with 15 bases between them. Per germline, CDR1 KGHSH and CDR2 LQKENI.

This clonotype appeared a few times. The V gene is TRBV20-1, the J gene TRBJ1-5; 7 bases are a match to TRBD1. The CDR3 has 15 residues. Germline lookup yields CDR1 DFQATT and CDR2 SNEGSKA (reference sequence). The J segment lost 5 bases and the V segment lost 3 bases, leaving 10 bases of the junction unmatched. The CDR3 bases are TGCAGTGCTAGCTCCCCAGTCAGGGGGGATCAGCCCCAGCATTTT. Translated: CSASSPVRGDQPQHF.

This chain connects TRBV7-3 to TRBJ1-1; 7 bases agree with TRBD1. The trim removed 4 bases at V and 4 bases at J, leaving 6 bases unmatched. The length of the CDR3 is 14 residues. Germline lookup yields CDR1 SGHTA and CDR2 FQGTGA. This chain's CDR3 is CASSSTGVTTEAFF. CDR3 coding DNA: TGTGCCAGCAGCTCTACAGGGGTTACCACTGAAGCTTTCTTT. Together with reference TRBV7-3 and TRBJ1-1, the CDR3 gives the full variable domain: GAGVSQTPSNKVTEKGKYVELRCDPISGHTALYWYRQSLGQGPEFLIYFQGTGAADDSGLPNDRFFAVRPEGSVSTLKIQRTERGDSAVYLCASSSTGVTTEAFFGQGTRLTVV.

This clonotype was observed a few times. CDR3 amino acids: CASSFLGGREDGYTF. CDR3 nucleotides: TGTGCCAGCAGTTTTCTTGGGGGGCGTGAGGATGGCTACACCTTC. This chain joins TRBV28 and TRBJ1-2; tentatively, D is TRBD1 (6 bases). The CDR3 covers 15 residues. V was trimmed by 3 bases and J by 6 bases, leaving 17 bases between them. CDR1 and CDR2 (germline): MDHEN, SYDVKM.

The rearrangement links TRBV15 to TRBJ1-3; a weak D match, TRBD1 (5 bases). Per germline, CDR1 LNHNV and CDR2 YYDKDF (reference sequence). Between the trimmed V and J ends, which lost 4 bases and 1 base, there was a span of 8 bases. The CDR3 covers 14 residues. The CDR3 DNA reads TGTGCCACCAGCAACGGGGGGTCTGGAAACACCATATATTTT. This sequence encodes CATSNGGSGNTIYF.

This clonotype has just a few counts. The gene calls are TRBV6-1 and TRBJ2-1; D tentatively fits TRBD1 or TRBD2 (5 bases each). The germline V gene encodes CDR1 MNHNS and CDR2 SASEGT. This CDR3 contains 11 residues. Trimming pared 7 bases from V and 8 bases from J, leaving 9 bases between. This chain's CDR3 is CASTGRDEQFF. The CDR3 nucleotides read TGTGCCAGCACGGGGCGGGATGAGCAGTTCTTC.

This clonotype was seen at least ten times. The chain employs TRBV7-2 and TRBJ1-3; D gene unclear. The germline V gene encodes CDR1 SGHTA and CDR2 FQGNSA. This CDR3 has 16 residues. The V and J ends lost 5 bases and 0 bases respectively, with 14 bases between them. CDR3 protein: CASSPNRLGSGNTIYF. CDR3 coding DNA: TGTGCCAGCAGCCCTAACCGACTTGGCTCTGGAAACACCATATATTTT.

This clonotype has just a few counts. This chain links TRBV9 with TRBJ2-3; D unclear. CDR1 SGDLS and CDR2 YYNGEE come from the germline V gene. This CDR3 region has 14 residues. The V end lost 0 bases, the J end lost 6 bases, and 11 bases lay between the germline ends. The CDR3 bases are TGTGCCAGCAGCGTAGGTCCCCGCGCGGATACGCAGTATTTT. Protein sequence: CASSVGPRADTQYF.